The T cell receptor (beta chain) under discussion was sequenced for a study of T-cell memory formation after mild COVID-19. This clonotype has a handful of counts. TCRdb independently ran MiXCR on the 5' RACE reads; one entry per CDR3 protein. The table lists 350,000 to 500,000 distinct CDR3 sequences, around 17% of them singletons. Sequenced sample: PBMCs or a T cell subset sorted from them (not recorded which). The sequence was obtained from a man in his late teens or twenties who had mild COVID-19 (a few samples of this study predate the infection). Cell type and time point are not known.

This chain's CDR3 is CSARGTGTTYNEQFF. The CDR3 DNA reads as TGCAGTGCTAGAGGAACTGGGACTACCTACAATGAGCAGTTCTTC. This chain uses TRBV20-1 with TRBJ2-1, with 7 bases lining up with TRBD2. Germline V gene lookup returns CDR1 DFQATT and CDR2 SNEGSKA (reference sequence). The ends lost 1 base at V and 2 bases at J; junction bases unmatched: 5. The CDR3 loop spans 15 amino acids.